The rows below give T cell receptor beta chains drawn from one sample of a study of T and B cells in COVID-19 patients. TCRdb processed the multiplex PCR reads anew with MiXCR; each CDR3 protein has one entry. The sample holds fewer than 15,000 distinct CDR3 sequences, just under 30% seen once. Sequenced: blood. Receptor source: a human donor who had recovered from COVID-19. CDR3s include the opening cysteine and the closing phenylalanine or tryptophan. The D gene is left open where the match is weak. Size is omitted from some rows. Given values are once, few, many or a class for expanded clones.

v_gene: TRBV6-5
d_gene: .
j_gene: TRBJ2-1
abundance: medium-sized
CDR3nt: TGTGCCAGCAGGACAGCACTAGAGGACGAGCAGTTCTTC
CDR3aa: CASRTALEDEQFF

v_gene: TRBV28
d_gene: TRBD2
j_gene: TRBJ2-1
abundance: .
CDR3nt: TGTGCCAGCAGTTTGGGAAGCGGGAGTGGGGATGAGCAGTTCTTC
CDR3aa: CASSLGSGSGDEQFF

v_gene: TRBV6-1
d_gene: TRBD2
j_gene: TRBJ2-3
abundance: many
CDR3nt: TGTGCCATCTCCGGGACTAGCGGGAGCACAGATACGCAGTATTTT
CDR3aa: CAISGTSGSTDTQYF

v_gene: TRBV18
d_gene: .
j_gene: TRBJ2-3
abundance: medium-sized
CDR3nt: TGTGCCAGCTCACCACCTGGGACGCCGTCCGGGCAGTATTTT
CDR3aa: CASSPPGTPSGQYF

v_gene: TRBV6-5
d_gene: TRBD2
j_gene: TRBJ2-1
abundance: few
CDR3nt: TGTGCCAGCAGTTATGGGCCTAGCGGCGACAATGAGCAGTTCTTC
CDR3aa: CASSYGPSGDNEQFF

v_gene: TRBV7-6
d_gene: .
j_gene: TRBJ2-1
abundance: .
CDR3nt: TGTGCCAGCAGCTTAACATCCGGGGATCTCAATGAGCAGTTCTTC
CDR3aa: CASSLTSGDLNEQFF

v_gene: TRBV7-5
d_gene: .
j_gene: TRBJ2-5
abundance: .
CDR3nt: .
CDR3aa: CISVPAAPKAGGPSSGQETQYF

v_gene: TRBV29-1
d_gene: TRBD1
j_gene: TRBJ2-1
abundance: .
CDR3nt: TGCAGCGTAAGGACAGGGAGGTACAATGAGCAGTTCTTC
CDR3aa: CSVRTGRYNEQFF

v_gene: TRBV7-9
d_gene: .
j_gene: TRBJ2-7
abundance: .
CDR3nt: TGTGCCAGCAGCTTCGGAGGGGCCTACGAGCAGTACTTC
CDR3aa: CASSFGGAYEQYF

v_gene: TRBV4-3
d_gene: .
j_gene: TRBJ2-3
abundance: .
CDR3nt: TGCGCCAGCAGCCAAGATCTTACCGCCGGAGCGGAGAACACAGATACGCAGTATTTT
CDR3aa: CASSQDLTAGAENTDTQYF

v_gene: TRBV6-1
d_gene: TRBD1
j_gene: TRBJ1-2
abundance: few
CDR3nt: TGTGCCAGCACCTCGGGACAGAACTATGGCTACACCTTC
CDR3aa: CASTSGQNYGYTF

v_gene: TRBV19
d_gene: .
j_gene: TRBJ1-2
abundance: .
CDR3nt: TGTGCCAGTAGTATGGGTCCCGGGGGGGTCTATGGCTACACCTTC
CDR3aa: CASSMGPGGVYGYTF

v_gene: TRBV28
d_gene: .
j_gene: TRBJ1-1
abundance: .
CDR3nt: TGTGCCAGCACCGGCCCTATGAACACTGAAGCTTTCTTT
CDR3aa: CASTGPMNTEAFF

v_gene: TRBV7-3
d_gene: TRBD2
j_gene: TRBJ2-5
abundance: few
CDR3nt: TGTGCCAGCAGCTTAACGTCGGCGGGAGAAAAGACCCAGTACTTC
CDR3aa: CASSLTSAGEKTQYF

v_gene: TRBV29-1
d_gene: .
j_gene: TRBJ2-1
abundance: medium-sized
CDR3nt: TGCAGCGTTGGCCTTAATGAGCAGTTCTTC
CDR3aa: CSVGLNEQFF

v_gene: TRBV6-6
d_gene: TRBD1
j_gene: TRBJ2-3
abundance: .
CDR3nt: TGTGCCAGCAGCCCGGACAGGGGGCGGACAGATACGCAGTATTTT
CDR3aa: CASSPDRGRTDTQYF

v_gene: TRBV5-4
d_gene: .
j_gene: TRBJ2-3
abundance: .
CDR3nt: TGTGCCAGCAGCTTCGGCAGTTCCATAGATACGCAGTATTTT
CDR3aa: CASSFGSSIDTQYF

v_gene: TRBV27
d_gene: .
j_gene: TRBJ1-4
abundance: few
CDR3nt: TGTGCCAGCCGGGCCGGAACTAATGAAAAACTGTTTTTT
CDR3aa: CASRAGTNEKLFF

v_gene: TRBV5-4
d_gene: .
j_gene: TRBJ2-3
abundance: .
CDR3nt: TGTGCCACAAAAACCCCGGGAGTCCCAGATTCGCAGTATTTT
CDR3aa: CATKTPGVPDSQYF

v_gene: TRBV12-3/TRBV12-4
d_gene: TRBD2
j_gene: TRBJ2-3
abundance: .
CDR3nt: TGTGCCAGCAGTTTGGGGCTAGCGGGATCAGATACGCAGTATTTT
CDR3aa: CASSLGLAGSDTQYF

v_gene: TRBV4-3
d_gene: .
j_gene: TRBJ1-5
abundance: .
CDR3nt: TGCGCCAGCAGCCAGAATAGGGGGTTGGCAGGGGCCCACCAGCATTTT
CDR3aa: CASSQNRGLAGAHQHF

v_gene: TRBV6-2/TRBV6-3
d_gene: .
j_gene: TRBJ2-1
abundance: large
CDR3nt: TGTGCCAGCAGTTACCTTGAGAATGAGCAGTTCTTC
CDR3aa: CASSYLENEQFF

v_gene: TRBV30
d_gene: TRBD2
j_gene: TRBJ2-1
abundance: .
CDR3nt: TGTGCCCACAGTACGGGGGGGAGTGTCCATGAGCAGTTCTTC
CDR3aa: CAHSTGGSVHEQFF

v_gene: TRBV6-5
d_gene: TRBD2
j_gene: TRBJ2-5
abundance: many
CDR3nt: TGTGCCAGCAGTTTCGGACTAGCGCGACGGGGGACCCAGTACTTC
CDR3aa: CASSFGLARRGTQYF

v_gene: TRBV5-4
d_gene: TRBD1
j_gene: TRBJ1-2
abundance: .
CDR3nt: TGTGCCAGCAGCAAACCTGTGACAGGGAACTATGGCTACACCTTC
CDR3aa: CASSKPVTGNYGYTF

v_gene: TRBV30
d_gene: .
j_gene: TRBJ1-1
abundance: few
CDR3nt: TGTGCACATGGACGGGGCCCGGGAACTGAAGCTTTCTTT
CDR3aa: CAHGRGPGTEAFF

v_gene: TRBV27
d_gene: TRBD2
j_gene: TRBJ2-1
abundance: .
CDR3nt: TGTGCCAGCAGTATATCGGCGGGAGGCTACAATGAGCAGTTCTTC
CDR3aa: CASSISAGGYNEQFF

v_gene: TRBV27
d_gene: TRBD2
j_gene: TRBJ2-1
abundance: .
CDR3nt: TGTGCCAGCAGTTTTCCACAAGGGACTAGCGGAAGCGGGGCCGGGGAGCAGTTCTTC
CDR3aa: CASSFPQGTSGSGAGEQFF

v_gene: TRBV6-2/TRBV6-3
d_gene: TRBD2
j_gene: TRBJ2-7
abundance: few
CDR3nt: TGTGCCAGCAGTTATGCGGCGGGAGAAGGTGGGTTCTACGAGCAGTACTTC
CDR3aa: CASSYAAGEGGFYEQYF

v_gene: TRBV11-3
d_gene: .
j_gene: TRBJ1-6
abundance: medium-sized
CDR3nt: TGTGCCAGCAGCTTTGAGACAACTAATTCACCCCTCCACTTT
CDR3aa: CASSFETTNSPLHF

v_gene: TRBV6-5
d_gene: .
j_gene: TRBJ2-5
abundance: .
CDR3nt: TGTGCCACCAGTGACCCTCGCCGGGGTCGGGAGACCCAGTACTTC
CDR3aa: CATSDPRRGRETQYF

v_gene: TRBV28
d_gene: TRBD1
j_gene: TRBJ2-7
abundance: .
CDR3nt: TGTGCCAGCAACGATTCTCCGGGACAGGGAACCTACGAGCAGTACTTC
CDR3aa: CASNDSPGQGTYEQYF

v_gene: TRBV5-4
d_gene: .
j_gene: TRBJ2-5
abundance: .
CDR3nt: TGTGCCAGCATCCTGGGGCAGGGAAGGGAGACCCAGTACTTC
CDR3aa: CASILGQGRETQYF

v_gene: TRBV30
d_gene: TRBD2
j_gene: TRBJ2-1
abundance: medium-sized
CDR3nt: TGTGCCTGTACTAGCGTGCGTGAGCAGTTCTTC
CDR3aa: CACTSVREQFF

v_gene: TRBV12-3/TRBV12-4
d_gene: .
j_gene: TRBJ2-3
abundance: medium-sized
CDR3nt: TGTGCCAGCAGTCTGCGGGGAGGACGAACTACGGATACGCAGTATTTT
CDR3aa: CASSLRGGRTTDTQYF

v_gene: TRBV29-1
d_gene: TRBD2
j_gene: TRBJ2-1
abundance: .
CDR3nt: TGCAGCGTGGGACTAGCGGGGTCTACCAATGAGCAGTTCTTC
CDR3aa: CSVGLAGSTNEQFF

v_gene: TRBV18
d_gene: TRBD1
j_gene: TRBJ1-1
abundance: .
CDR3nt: TGTGCCAGCTCACCACCTGGGACAGGGGCACTCCTTGAAGCTTTCTTT
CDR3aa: CASSPPGTGALLEAFF

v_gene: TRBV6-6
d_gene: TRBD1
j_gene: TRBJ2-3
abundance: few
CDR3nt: TGTGCCAGCAGGACCACAGGGGTGGGGAGAAGCACAGATACGCAGTATTTT
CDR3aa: CASRTTGVGRSTDTQYF

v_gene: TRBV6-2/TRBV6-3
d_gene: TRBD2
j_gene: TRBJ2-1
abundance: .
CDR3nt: TGTGCCAGCAGTTATGGGGGCGGGACTAGCGCCTACAATGAGCAGTTCTTC
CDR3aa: CASSYGGGTSAYNEQFF

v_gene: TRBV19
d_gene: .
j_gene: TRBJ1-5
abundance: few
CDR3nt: TGTGCCAGTAGTATAGATCTTTTCGGGCTTCAGCCCCAGCATTTT
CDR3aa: CASSIDLFGLQPQHF

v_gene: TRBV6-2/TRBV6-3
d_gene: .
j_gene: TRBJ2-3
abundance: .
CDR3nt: TGTGCCAGCACCTGGGGAGATACGCAGTATTTT
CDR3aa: CASTWGDTQYF

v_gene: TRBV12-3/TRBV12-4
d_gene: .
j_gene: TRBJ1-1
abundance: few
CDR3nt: TGTGCCAGCAGCCGAGGACAGACCCTTATGAACACTGAAGCTTTCTTT
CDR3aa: CASSRGQTLMNTEAFF

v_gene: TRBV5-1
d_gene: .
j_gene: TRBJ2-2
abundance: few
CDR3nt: TGCGCCAGCAGGGCCTTGGGACCCGGGGAGCTGTTTTTT
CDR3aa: CASRALGPGELFF

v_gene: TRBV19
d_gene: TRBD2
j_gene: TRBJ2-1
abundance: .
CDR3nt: TGTGCCAGTAGTATTCGAAGCGGGAGGGCCCATGAGCAGTTCTTC
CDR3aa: CASSIRSGRAHEQFF

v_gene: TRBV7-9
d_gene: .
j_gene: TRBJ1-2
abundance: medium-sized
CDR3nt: TGTGCCAGCAGCTTAGTAGGGGGAATAGGCGATGGCTACACCTTC
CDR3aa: CASSLVGGIGDGYTF